Shown below are 29 T cell receptor beta chains from a single sample sequenced in a study of T cell responses to AZD1222 COVID-19 vaccine. Generated by immunoSEQ multiplex PCR, the TCRdb table keeps only in-frame clones and is missing some. The top ten hold about 1.7% of the sample, which has roughly 190,000 clones, approximately 90% seen once. Source: peripheral blood, taken 28 days after the second AZD1222 dose. These receptors all stem from an adult who received the AZD1222 COVID-19 vaccine.

CDR3 amino acids: CASSQEATGEQFF. CDR3 nucleotide sequence: TGTGCCAGCAGCCAAGAGGCAACCGGTGAGCAGTTCTTC. J is TRBJ2-1 and V is TRBV14; D is uncertain. The V and J ends lost 0 bases and 9 bases respectively, with 9 bases between them. CDR1 SGHDN and CDR2 FVKESK come from the germline V gene. The CDR3 has 13 amino acids.

This clone was recorded many times. The rearrangement uses TRBV5-4 and TRBJ1-6; D perhaps matches TRBD1 (5 bases). CDR1 is SGHNT, CDR2 YYREEE, per germline (reference sequence). V was trimmed by 3 bases and J by 10 bases, leaving 14 bases between them. CDR3 size: 14 residues. CDR3 in amino acids: CASSYSGGQSPLHF. The CDR3 DNA is TGTGCCAGCAGCTACTCTGGGGGTCAATCACCCCTCCACTTT.

This clone was seen only once. The chain joins TRBV18 to TRBJ2-1; 7 bases fit TRBD2. The CDR3 is 15 residues long. Germline lookup yields CDR1 KGHSH and CDR2 LQKENI. The J segment lost 4 bases and the V segment lost 2 bases, leaving 5 bases of the junction unmatched. CDR3 loop: CASSPVAGHYNEQFF. The CDR3 nucleotides read TGTGCCAGCTCACCAGTAGCGGGCCATTACAATGAGCAGTTCTTC.

The chain recombines TRBV6-2 or TRBV6-3 with TRBJ2-1, with D tentatively TRBD2 (7 bases). Germline V CDR1 and CDR2: MNHEY, SVGEGT. The CDR3 loop spans 15 amino acids. With 6 bases removed from V and 4 bases from J, the gap between germline ends came to 16 bases. The CDR3 loop is CASSPPEGGYNEQFF. The CDR3 region has the DNA TGTGCCAGCAGCCCCCCCGAGGGGGGGTACAATGAGCAGTTCTTC.

This chain connects TRBV2 to TRBJ1-2, with D maybe TRBD1 (5 bases). Germline V gene sequence: CDR1 SNHLY, CDR2 FYNNEI. Trimming took off 6 bases at V and 0 bases at J, with 14 bases between the two ends. The CDR3 runs 15 residues. CDR3 DNA sequence: TGTGCCAGCAGCCCAGGGAGAAGAGCTAACTATGGCTACACCTTC. It translates to CASSPGRRANYGYTF.

The chain combines TRBV6-1 with TRBJ1-1, with D unclear. The ends were cut back, 1 base at V and 2 bases at J, with 14 bases in the middle. This CDR3 is 16 amino acids long. Germline assignment: CDR1 MNHNS and CDR2 SASEGT. The CDR3 sequence: CASSEGAGYFNTEAFF. CDR3 DNA: TGTGCCAGCAGTGAAGGGGCCGGGTACTTTAACACTGAAGCTTTCTTT.

The chain has TRBV6-5 and TRBJ1-6; 10 bases are shared with TRBD1. The CDR3 contains 15 residues. The V gene's germline CDR1 is MNHEY and CDR2 SVGAGI. Trimming cost V 5 bases and J 9 bases; bases outside gene matches: 7. The CDR3 DNA reads TGTGCCAGCAGTCGAGACAGGGGGCAGGGTTCACCCCTCCACTTT. This translates into CASSRDRGQGSPLHF.

On this clone: A read error may produce the germline difference seen at one junction end. CDR3 coding DNA: TGTGCTAGCAGCTTCGGCCTAAACACTGAAGCTTTCTTT. This gives the protein CASSFGLNTEAFF. V gene TRBV7-7 combines with J gene TRBJ1-1; no firm D call. Germline CDR1 reads SSHAT; CDR2 reads FNYEAQ (reference sequence). CDR3 length: 13 residues.

This clone appeared a single time. V and J are TRBV4-3 and TRBJ2-2, with D hard to call. Trimming removed 0 bases from V and 2 bases from J, with 13 bases in between. Germline CDR1 and CDR2: LGHNA and YSLEER. This CDR3 comprises 17 residues. This chain's CDR3 is CASSQDRPGFNTGELFF. Written as DNA, the CDR3 is TGCGCCAGCAGCCAAGATCGCCCAGGTTTTAACACCGGGGAGCTGTTTTTT.

The chain recombines TRBV19 with TRBJ1-5, with no clear D. Deletions cut 11 bases from V and 0 bases from J, with 11 bases between. The CDR3 covers 13 residues. Germline CDR1 reads LNHDA; CDR2 reads SQIVND (reference sequence). CDR3 DNA: TGTGCCGGAAGCGAGGATAGCAATCAGCCCCAGCATTTT. It codes for CAGSEDSNQPQHF.

The chain is built from TRBV2 and TRBJ2-7; the match to TRBD2 covers 7 bases. The CDR3 consists of 14 residues. Unmatched junction bases numbered 7, after V lost 5 bases and J lost 3 bases. In germline, CDR1 is SNHLY, CDR2 FYNNEI. CDR3 bases: TGTGCCAGCAGTCGCCCCGGGGGGAGCTACGAGCAGTACTTC. Amino acids: CASSRPGGSYEQYF.

This chain connects TRBV29-1 to TRBJ2-7, with a tentative D call TRBD2 (7 bases). Germline lookup yields CDR1 SQVTM and CDR2 ANQGSEA. The CDR3 is 13 amino acids. Trimming took off 4 bases at V and 0 bases at J, with 10 bases between the two ends. CDR3 protein: CSVVGGPSYEQYF. The CDR3 nucleotides read TGCAGCGTTGTCGGGGGGCCCTCCTACGAGCAGTACTTC.

The rearrangement links TRBV18 to TRBJ2-7, with D perhaps TRBD1 (6 bases). Germline CDR1 is KGHSH and CDR2 is LQKENI. Trimming shortened V by 4 bases and J by 4 bases, and 14 bases separated the two germline ends. There are 14 residues in the CDR3. CDR3 sequence reads: CASSRTGSLYEQYF. The CDR3 DNA sequence: TGTGCCAGCTCACGAACAGGGTCCCTTTACGAGCAGTACTTC.

V usage is TRBV9 and J usage is TRBJ1-3; no reliable D call. V dropped 4 bases and J dropped 0 bases, with 14 bases sitting between them. The V gene's germline CDR1 is SGDLS and CDR2 YYNGEE. The CDR3 has 16 amino acids. Here the CDR3 reads CASSPRGPISGNTIYF. As DNA, the CDR3 is TGTGCCAGCAGCCCTAGAGGGCCGATCTCTGGAAACACCATATATTTT.

This chain links TRBV6-2 or TRBV6-3 with TRBJ2-1; 10 bases are shared with TRBD2. The germline V gene encodes CDR1 MNHEY and CDR2 SVGEGT. V gave up 0 bases and J gave up 4 bases; unmatched junction bases: 0. The CDR3 is made up of 15 amino acids. This chain's CDR3 is CASSYSLAGYNEQFF. The CDR3 DNA follows: TGTGCCAGCAGTTACTCACTAGCGGGGTACAATGAGCAGTTCTTC.

V usage is TRBV19 and J usage is TRBJ2-5, with TRBD1 identical over 9 bases. Trimming cost V 5 bases and J 1 base; bases outside gene matches: 8. Germline CDR1 and CDR2: LNHDA and SQIVND (reference sequence). CDR3 length equals 16 residues. This CDR3 reads CASSSTGQGLQETQYF. The DNA for the CDR3 is TGTGCCAGTAGTTCCACAGGACAGGGGCTCCAAGAGACCCAGTACTTC.

The V call is TRBV6-4, the J call TRBJ1-6; D not resolved. V lost 10 bases and J 6 bases, leaving 10 bases between the germline ends. The CDR3 consists of 12 residues. Germline CDR1 reads MRHNA; CDR2 reads SNTAGT. In DNA form, the CDR3 reads TGTGCCACCAAGGACGGTAATTCACCCCTCCACTTT. It yields the protein CATKDGNSPLHF.

In its sample, this clone was seen once. V gene TRBV15 combines with J gene TRBJ1-5; 7 nucleotides match TRBD1. The CDR3 is made up of 14 amino acids. The J segment lost 9 bases and the V segment lost 7 bases, leaving 12 bases of the junction unmatched. Germline CDR1 and CDR2: LNHNV and YYDKDF (reference sequence). CDR3 region: CATTNGQAFGPQHF. CDR3 nucleotide sequence: TGTGCCACCACCAACGGACAGGCCTTCGGGCCCCAGCATTTT.

The gene calls are TRBV18 and TRBJ1-2; TRBD1 might be the D (6 bases). The CDR3 totals 15 residues. V dropped 5 bases and J dropped 2 bases, with 15 bases sitting between them. CDR1 and CDR2 (germline): KGHSH, LQKENI. The CDR3 DNA sequence: TGTGCCAGCTCAGTAGGGGGAGGACCCAACTATGGCTACACCTTC. As protein: CASSVGGGPNYGYTF.

CDR3: CALTAGPGDTNQPQHF. In DNA form, the CDR3 reads TGTGCCCTAACTGCTGGGCCCGGGGACACTAATCAGCCCCAGCATTTT. The chain employs TRBV30 and TRBJ1-5; weak D call: TRBD1 (6 bases). The V end was cut by 8 bases, the J end by 4 bases, with 24 bases between. The CDR3 extends over 16 amino acids. Germline V gene lookup returns CDR1 GTSNPN and CDR2 SVGIG (reference sequence).

This clone showed up many times. The V gene is TRBV2, the J gene TRBJ1-3; D gene uncertain. Germline V gene sequence: CDR1 SNHLY, CDR2 FYNNEI. CDR3 length equals 16 residues. Trimming pared 4 bases from V and 0 bases from J, leaving 13 bases between. The CDR3 region has the DNA TGTGCCAGCAGTGTCCGCCCGGTCTTCTCTGGAAACACCATATATTTT. This sequence encodes CASSVRPVFSGNTIYF.

The rearrangement joins TRBV5-6 to TRBJ2-7; 7 nucleotides agree with TRBD2. This CDR3 has 15 residues. The junction had 5 bases not matched to a gene; V was cut back by 0 bases and J by 2 bases. Germline-derived CDR1 and CDR2 are SGHDT and YYEEEE. CDR3 loop: CASSLGSGKTYEQYF. In DNA, the CDR3 is TGTGCCAGCAGCTTGGGCAGCGGGAAAACCTACGAGCAGTACTTC.

This chain links TRBV9 with TRBJ2-7; D is ambiguous. CDR1 and CDR2 (germline): SGDLS, YYNGEE. This CDR3 has 15 residues. Between the trimmed V and J ends, which lost 1 base and 2 bases, there was a span of 13 bases. CDR3 nucleotide sequence: TGTGCCAGCAGCGTAAACGACGCCAGAACCTACGAGCAGTACTTC. Translating it yields CASSVNDARTYEQYF. Drawing the rest from reference TRBV9 and TRBJ2-7, the complete variable domain is DSGVTQTPKHLITATGQRVTLRCSPRSGDLSVYWYQQSLDQGLQFLIQYYNGEERAKGNILERFSAQQFPDLHSELNLSSLELGDSALYFCASSVNDARTYEQYFGPGTRLTVT.

The chain uses TRBV7-2 and TRBJ2-1; no clear D. V was cut by 3 bases and J by 0 bases, with 3 bases left in between. The germline gives CDR1 SGHTA, CDR2 FQGNSA. The CDR3 is made up of 13 amino acids. Here the CDR3 DNA reads TGTGCCAGCAGCTTCCACTCCTACAATGAGCAGTTCTTC. Translated: CASSFHSYNEQFF.

This clone was recorded once. CDR3: CASSLRTGTGSTDTQYF. As DNA, the CDR3 is TGTGCCAGCAGTTTACGGACCGGGACAGGGAGCACAGATACGCAGTATTTT. The chain links TRBV27 to TRBJ2-3; 9 bases map to TRBD1. The CDR3 covers 17 residues. V trimming: 2 bases; J trimming: 0 bases; junction bases outside the gene matches: 6. Germline CDR1 is MNHEY and CDR2 is SMNVEV (reference sequence).

The chain joins TRBV2 to TRBJ2-2; 10 bases fit TRBD1. Germline V gene data show CDR1 as SNHLY and CDR2 as FYNNEI. V was clipped by 5 bases and J by 6 bases; unmatched bases: 9. The CDR3 has 16 residues. The CDR3 is CASSQSPGQGSGELFF. CDR3 nucleotides: TGTGCCAGCAGTCAATCACCGGGACAGGGGTCCGGGGAGCTGTTTTTT.

This chain uses TRBV4-2 with TRBJ1-2; TRBD1 matches 8 bases. CDR3 length equals 17 residues. Germline V gene lookup returns CDR1 LGHNA and CDR2 YNFKEQ. With 4 bases clipped from V and 3 bases from J, the junction kept 13 bases outside the gene matches. The CDR3 DNA reads TGTGCCAGCAGCCGCAGCATCAGGGGGCTGCGCGACTATGGCTACACCTTC. Its translation: CASSRSIRGLRDYGYTF.

The CDR3 loop is CAWSVSIGNQPQHF. The CDR3 DNA follows: TGTGCCTGGAGTGTTTCCATTGGAAATCAGCCCCAGCATTTT. The chain combines TRBV30 with TRBJ1-5; unclear D gene. Germline V lookup: CDR1 GTSNPN, CDR2 SVGIG (reference sequence). Trimming cost V 0 bases and J 4 bases, with 10 bases left between them. This CDR3 contains 14 residues.

The V and J genes are TRBV5-1 and TRBJ2-7; 11 nucleotides line up with TRBD1. Losses at the gene ends were 5 bases for V and 6 bases for J; bases not matched to a gene: 10. The CDR3 runs to 15 residues. Germline V gene sequence: CDR1 SGHRS, CDR2 YFSETQ. CDR3 in DNA: TGCGCCAGCAGTCGGACAGGGGGCGCTTTTAGCGAGCAGTACTTC. It is translated as CASSRTGGAFSEQYF. The whole variable domain, filled in from reference TRBV5-1 and TRBJ2-7, reads KAGVTQTPRYLIKTRGQQVTLSCSPISGHRSVSWYQQTPGQGLQFLFEYFSETQRNKGNFPGRFSGRQFSNSRSEMNVSTLELGDSALYLCASSRTGGAFSEQYFGPGTRLTVT.